Below are 9 T cell receptor beta chains sequenced from a single sample in a study of shared clonotypes between healthy human individuals. Method: immunoSEQ multiplex PCR; TCRdb's copy keeps in-frame clones and lacks some. The sample yields some 2.4 million clones, 93% seen once. Sequencing was carried out using naive CD4+ T cells from PBMCs. Stated subset: CD45RA+ positively selected. The receptors were gathered from a man between 18 and 35 years old in good health. Some clones in this sample may be carry-over from other donors' samples.

The V call is TRBV27, the J call TRBJ1-4, with 8 bases fitting TRBD1. Trimming at V came to 4 bases and at J to 7 bases, leaving 23 bases not matched to a gene. CDR3 size: 20 residues. Germline CDR1 MNHEY, CDR2 SMNVEV (reference sequence). CDR3 region: CASSSSGGRRQGHSGEKLFF. DNA for the CDR3: TGTGCCAGCAGTTCCTCGGGGGGGAGAAGACAGGGGCACTCGGGTGAAAAACTGTTTTTT.

The rearrangement links TRBV4-3 to TRBJ1-4; 7 positions match TRBD1. Germline CDR1 and CDR2: LGHNA and YSLEER. The CDR3 consists of 16 residues. With V trimmed by 1 base and J by 8 bases, 10 bases remained unmatched. CDR3 sequence: CASSQGNRGVREKLFF. The CDR3 coding sequence is TGCGCCAGCAGCCAAGGCAACAGGGGAGTAAGGGAAAAACTGTTTTTT.

This chain joins TRBV28 and TRBJ1-4; no reliable D call. Trimming shortened V by 10 bases and J by 3 bases, and 15 bases separated the two germline ends. The CDR3 loop spans 14 amino acids. The germline V gene has CDR1 MDHEN and CDR2 SYDVKM. CDR3 protein: CAIGRVGANEKLFF. CDR3 DNA sequence: TGTGCCATAGGGAGGGTTGGGGCTAATGAAAAACTGTTTTTT.

This chain connects TRBV6-1 to TRBJ2-5; 12 bases are a match to TRBD2. The CDR3 totals 15 residues. Germline CDR1 and CDR2: MNHNS and SASEGT. Unmatched junction bases numbered 6, after V lost 6 bases and J lost 4 bases. CDR3 sequence reads: CASRFTSGRLETQYF. The CDR3 DNA reads as TGTGCCAGCAGGTTTACTAGCGGGAGGTTAGAGACCCAGTACTTC.

The J gene is TRBJ1-2, the V gene TRBV5-4; no clear D. The CDR3 covers 13 residues. The V and J ends lost 2 bases and 5 bases respectively, with 10 bases between them. The germline V gene has CDR1 SGHNT and CDR2 YYREEE (reference sequence). CDR3 DNA: TGTGCCAGCAGCTTTCCCCAACGGTATGGCTACACCTTC. Encoded protein: CASSFPQRYGYTF.

This chain uses TRBV5-1 with TRBJ2-1; D is unresolved. The CDR3 totals 15 residues. V lost 4 bases and J 0 bases, leaving 11 bases between the germline ends. Germline V CDR1 and CDR2: SGHRS, YFSETQ. The CDR3 coding sequence is TGCGCCAGCAGCCTGTTACCCGCCTCCTACAATGAGCAGTTCTTC. Residues: CASSLLPASYNEQFF.

This clone appeared a single time. This chain uses TRBV2 with TRBJ1-6, with 12 bases fitting TRBD1. Germline trimming cut 8 bases from V and 7 bases from J; bases unmatched to any gene: 9. Germline CDR1 and CDR2: SNHLY and FYNNEI. The CDR3 spans 16 residues. The DNA of the CDR3 is TGTGCCAGCGGGACAGGGGGCAGTTTTGGAAATTCACCCCTCCACTTT. Protein: CASGTGGSFGNSPLHF. Combining the CDR3 with reference TRBV2 and TRBJ1-6 gives the whole variable domain EPEVTQTPSHQVTQMGQEVILRCVPISNHLYFYWYRQILGQKVEFLVSFYNNEISEKSEIFDDQFSVERPDGSNFTLKIRSTKLEDSAMYFCASGTGGSFGNSPLHFGNGTRLTVT.

The chain couples TRBV7-2 to TRBJ2-5, with D uncertain. The J call may be mistaken, given a closer DNA end match to TRBJ2-7. Germline V CDR1 and CDR2: SGHTA, FQGNSA. This CDR3 spans 14 amino acids. CDR3 DNA sequence: TGTGCCAGCAGCTTAGCGATAGGGTCCTACGAGCAGTACTTC. It translates to CASSLAIGSYEQYF.

The chain joins TRBV29-1 to TRBJ2-1, with 7 bases matching TRBD2. This CDR3 contains 13 residues. Germline CDR1 SQVTM, CDR2 ANQGSEA. The J segment lost 4 bases and the V segment lost 6 bases, leaving 6 bases of the junction unmatched. CDR3 nucleotide sequence: TGCAGCGTCTCGAGCGGGGCTTACAATGAGCAGTTCTTC. As protein: CSVSSGAYNEQFF.